This T cell receptor (beta chain) was captured in a study of T cells in Graves' hyperthyroidism and ophthalmopathy (dated by TCRdb to the late 2010s). Describing the broader study: Peripheral blood samples were taken at the time of initial diagnosis, prior to any treatment. Whether ophthalmopathy could be predicted prospectively was tested in an independent validation cohort made up of 18 to 20 hyperthyroidism patients plus 17 patients who later progressed to ophthalmopathy. The 75 to 100 discovery patients were divided at random into training and test sets in a 7:3 ratio. In roughly six Graves' hyperthyroidism patients, the study also compared T-cell repertoires from thyroid tissue with T-cell repertoires from blood. TCR V-J signatures able to tell the groups apart were searched for in a discovery cohort of 90 to 100 patients, of whom roughly 42 had Graves' ophthalmopathy and roughly 58 had stable Graves' hyperthyroidism. The paper describes TCR Vbeta CDR3 sequencing of 120 to 150 peripheral blood samples, made up of roughly 40 ophthalmopathy patients, 70 to 75 hyperthyroidism patients and 17 progressor patients. Once sampling was done, hyperthyroidism patients were given methimazole at a starting dose of 30 mg daily, whereas ophthalmopathy patients were given high-dose intravenous methylprednisolone.

From a lookup of the germline V gene, CDR1 and CDR2 are SNHLY and FYNNEI. From the cysteine through the phenylalanine, the CDR3 covers 13 amino acids. Only the CDR3 part of the read is kept: 39 bases, read in frame from the first base. V is shortened by 5 bases, J by 5 bases, and the region joining them spans 12 bases. Ophthalmopathy patients had moderately to severely active disease, Clinical Activity Score of at least 3, NOSPECS grade of at least 4, and duration under 3 months. The study excluded patients with uncontrolled infections, other autoimmune diseases, pregnancy or lactation. Diagnoses were based on clinical symptoms, serum thyroxine and TRAb, thyroid ultrasound and orbital computed tomography. PBMCs were separated from roughly 10 ml of fresh peripheral blood using Ficoll-Paque density gradient centrifugation. Trizol reagent was used to extract total RNA, and RNA quality was then checked on an Agilent 2100 Bioanalyzer.

Amplification of TCR beta CDR3 regions was carried out from RNA transcripts. The first round of RT-PCR for the TCR CDR3 was performed with the HTBI primer set and the Qiagen OneStep RT-PCR kit. Libraries were constructed in a second round of multiplex PCR, after which size selection and purification were carried out. Libraries were sequenced paired-end with 100 bp reads on an Illumina HiSeq2000. For the original study's pipeline: SOAPnuke was used to process the raw data, throwing out any read that contained adapters or uncalled bases, had a mean Phred below 15, or lacked an exact constant-primer or identifier match. COPE v1.2.5 was used to merge high-quality paired reads, and clonotypes were defined as unique nucleotide sequences. Clonotypes were aligned to IMGT TRBV, TRBD and TRBJ reference segments using MiTCR v1.1. The analysis included only V-J combinations with a frequency above 0.0001, which together covered 99% to 99.2% of the repertoires. A TCS score was defined as the ratio between F50 (clonal expansion) and ExV (chaos), using BLOSUM62-based TCRdist between CDR3 peptides within each V-J. Welch's t-statistics and random forest reduced roughly 530 V-J features to under 15, which were used in a naive Bayes classifier (R e1071). TCRdb applied fastp at Q25 and MiXCR to the public reads, then kept only in-frame beta chains. Entries are consolidated by CDR3 protein sequence, retaining the most common genes and DNA. It is TCRdb's table, rather than the study itself, that gives the V and J calls and clone size. The sample profile shows 450,000 to 550,000 distinct CDR3 sequences; 24% of them were found once. The ten top clones hold over 9% of the sample.

General conclusions and limits of the study: In validation, the model predicted progression to ophthalmopathy with approximately 70% sensitivity and approximately 72% specificity, a median of approximately 6.7 months before onset. Most expanded thyroid clonotypes (frequency above 0.001) were also detected in blood, a finding suggesting that blood repertoires may reflect thyroid immune responses. Sample size was not statistically predetermined, and investigators were not blinded to group allocation. A model built on a 13 V-J signature distinguished ophthalmopathy from stable hyperthyroidism, reaching roughly 88% sensitivity and around 81% specificity in cross-validation and 80%/75% in testing.

Only a few counts were recorded for this clonotype. Its antigen specificity is not known. Base qualities are not provided; no much larger clone lies one nucleotide away. Here the chain combines TRBV2 and TRBJ2-5; perhaps TRBD2 is the D gene, with 5 bases matching. The receptor was derived from a woman aged 25 to 45 with Graves' ophthalmopathy. Source material: blood. The CDR3 amino acid sequence is: CASSTTTVETQYF. In nucleotide form, the sequence is TGTGCCAGCAGTACGACTACGGTGGAGACCCAGTACTTC.